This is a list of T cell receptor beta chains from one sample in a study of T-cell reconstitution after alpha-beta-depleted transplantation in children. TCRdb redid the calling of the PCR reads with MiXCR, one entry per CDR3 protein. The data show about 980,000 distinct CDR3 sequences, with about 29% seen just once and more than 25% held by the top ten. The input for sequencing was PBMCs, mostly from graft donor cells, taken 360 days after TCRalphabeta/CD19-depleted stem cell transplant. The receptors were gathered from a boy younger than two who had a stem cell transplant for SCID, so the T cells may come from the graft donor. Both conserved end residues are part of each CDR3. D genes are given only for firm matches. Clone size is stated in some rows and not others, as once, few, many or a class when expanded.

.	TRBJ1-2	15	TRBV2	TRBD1	TGTGCCAGCGGAGGCCCCGGGACAGCCATCTATGGCTACACCTTC	CASGGPGTAIYGYTF
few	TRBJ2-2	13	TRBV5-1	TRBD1	TGCGCCAGCAGCTTGACGCGACAGGGGTTGCTGTTTTTT	CASSLTRQGLLFF
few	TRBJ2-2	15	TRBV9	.	TGTGCCAGCAGCGTACAGGGACAGAACACCGGGGAGCTGTTTTTT	CASSVQGQNTGELFF
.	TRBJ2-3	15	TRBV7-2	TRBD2	TGTGCCAGCAGTTGGGTGACTAGCGGCACAGATACGCAGTATTTT	CASSWVTSGTDTQYF
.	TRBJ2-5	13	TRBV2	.	TGTGCCAGCAGTGCTTCATGGACAGAGACCCAGTACTTC	CASSASWTETQYF
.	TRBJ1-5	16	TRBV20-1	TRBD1	TGCAGTGCTAGCCCGACAGGGGAGGGTAGCAATCAGCCCCAGCATTTT	CSASPTGEGSNQPQHF
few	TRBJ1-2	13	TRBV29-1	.	TGCAGAGGCCGAGCGGGACGGAACTATGGCTACACCTTC	CRGRAGRNYGYTF
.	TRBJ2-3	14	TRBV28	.	TGTGCCAGCACCTCACCCGGGGGCACAGATACGCAGTATTTT	CASTSPGGTDTQYF
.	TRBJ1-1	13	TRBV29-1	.	TGCAGCGCCTATTCTTTCCGGGGCACTGAAGCTTTCTTT	CSAYSFRGTEAFF
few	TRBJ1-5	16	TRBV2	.	TGTGCCAGCAGTGAAGTGGGCAGGGGTAGCAATCAGCCCCAGCATTTT	CASSEVGRGSNQPQHF
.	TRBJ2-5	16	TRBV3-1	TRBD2	TGTGCCAGCGCACCGGGACTAGCGGGGGGGAGTGAGACCCAGTACTTC	CASAPGLAGGSETQYF
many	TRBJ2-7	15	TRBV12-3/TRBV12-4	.	TGTGCCAGCACCGGACCTTTACAGGGTCTCTACGAGCAGTACTTC	CASTGPLQGLYEQYF